The 20 T cell receptor beta chains reported below all come from one sample, sequenced in a study of T cell responses to AZD1222 COVID-19 vaccine. The repertoire was sequenced with immunoSEQ multiplex PCR; TCRdb's copy has only in-frame clones and lacks some. The sample has more than 50,000 clones; 65% to 90% are singletons. This specimen consisted of peripheral blood, obtained on day 0 of AZD1222 vaccination. The receptors originated from an adult in good health.

This sequence joins TRBV10-2 and TRBJ1-1; D gene uncertain. The V gene lost 4 bases and the J gene lost 0 bases, with 6 bases spanning the gap. The V gene's germline CDR1 is WSHSY and CDR2 SAAADI. This CDR3 is 13 amino acids long. CDR3 in amino acids: CASSVSLNTEAFF. In DNA, the CDR3 is TGCGCCAGCAGTGTAAGCCTGAACACTGAAGCTTTCTTT.

The chain uses TRBV27 and TRBJ1-4, with D maybe TRBD1 (5 bases). The CDR3 length is 12 residues. V lost 5 bases to trimming and J lost 7 bases, with 8 bases between them. Germline-derived CDR1 and CDR2 are MNHEY and SMNVEV (reference sequence). CDR3 in DNA: TGTGCCAGCAGTCAAAGGGGTGAAAAACTGTTTTTT. Translated, it gives CASSQRGEKLFF. The full variable domain, its missing parts supplied by reference TRBV27 and TRBJ1-4, is EAQVTQNPRYLITVTGKKLTVTCSQNMNHEYMSWYRQDPGLGLRQIYYSMNVEVTDKGDVPEGYKVSRKEKRNFPLILESPSPNQTSLYFCASSQRGEKLFFGSGTQLSVL.

This chain joins TRBV24-1 and TRBJ2-1; weak D call: TRBD1 (6 bases). The CDR3 extends over 17 amino acids. CDR1 is KGHDR and CDR2 is SFDVKD in the germline V gene. Trimming stripped 0 bases from V and 3 bases from J, with 14 bases between. In DNA form, the CDR3 reads TGTGCCACCAGTGATTTGTATCTTCAGGGGAGCTACAATGAGCAGTTCTTC. Amino acids: CATSDLYLQGSYNEQFF.

This chain joins TRBV5-1 and TRBJ2-1; 7 nucleotides line up with TRBD1. The germline V gene encodes CDR1 SGHRS and CDR2 YFSETQ. The CDR3 sequence is 15 residues long. V was pared by 5 bases and J by 5 bases, with 10 bases of the junction left unmatched. The CDR3 spells CASRNPGTVDNEQFF. As DNA, the CDR3 is TGCGCCAGCAGAAATCCCGGGACAGTAGACAATGAGCAGTTCTTC.

This rearrangement joins TRBV5-4 to TRBJ1-6; D remains unclear. V lost 7 bases and J 8 bases, leaving 16 bases between the germline ends. The germline V gene has CDR1 SGHNT and CDR2 YYREEE (reference sequence). The CDR3 is 14 amino acids. The CDR3 sequence: CASHIVGIDSPLHF. CDR3 bases: TGTGCCAGCCACATTGTGGGGATAGATTCACCCCTCCACTTT.

The rearrangement links TRBV14 to TRBJ2-1; possible D gene TRBD1, 5 bases. The V gene lost 2 bases and the J gene lost 2 bases, with 10 bases spanning the gap. This CDR3 is built from 15 residues. Looked up from germline, CDR1 is SGHDN and CDR2 is FVKESK. Written as DNA, the CDR3 is TGTGCCAGCAGCCAAAAGGGGTTGCCCTACAATGAGCAGTTCTTC. It translates to CASSQKGLPYNEQFF. Combining the CDR3 with reference TRBV14 and TRBJ2-1 gives the whole variable domain EAGVTQFPSHSVIEKGQTVTLRCDPISGHDNLYWYRRVMGKEIKFLLHFVKESKQDESGMPNNRFLAERTGGTYSTLKVQPAELEDSGVYFCASSQKGLPYNEQFFGPGTRLTVL.

The chain links TRBV5-1 to TRBJ2-7; 7 bases align to TRBD2. The germline CDR1 and CDR2 sequences are SGHRS and YFSETQ. The CDR3 is 15 residues long. Germline trimming cut 2 bases from V and 0 bases from J; bases unmatched to any gene: 5. In DNA, the CDR3 is TGCGCCAGCAGCTTAGCGGGGCACCCCTCCTACGAGCAGTACTTC. This encodes CASSLAGHPSYEQYF.

The chain employs TRBV29-1 and TRBJ2-1, with 7 positions matching TRBD2. CDR3 length equals 15 residues. Germline V gene lookup returns CDR1 SQVTM and CDR2 ANQGSEA. Trimming cost V 2 bases and J 4 bases; bases outside gene matches: 8. CDR3 nucleotide sequence: TGCAGCGTTGAATTTCGGAGCGGGGTATACAATGAGCAGTTCTTC. Amino acids: CSVEFRSGVYNEQFF.

The chain uses TRBV13 and TRBJ1-1; no firm D call. CDR1 is PRHDT, CDR2 FYEKMQ, per germline (reference sequence). The length of the CDR3 is 12 residues. V was pared by 3 bases and J by 6 bases, with 8 bases between. CDR3 residues: CASSFREAEAFF. In DNA, the CDR3 is TGTGCCAGCAGCTTCCGGGAGGCTGAAGCTTTCTTT. Filled out from reference TRBV13 and TRBJ1-1, the complete variable domain reads AAGVIQSPRHLIKEKRETATLKCYPIPRHDTVYWYQQGPGQDPQFLISFYEKMQSDKGSIPDRFSAQQFSDYHSELNMSSLELGDSALYFCASSFREAEAFFGQGTRLTVV.

The chain has TRBV30 and TRBJ1-2, with D tentatively TRBD1 (6 bases). Germline CDR1 and CDR2: GTSNPN and SVGIG (reference sequence). Trimming pared 5 bases from V and 0 bases from J, leaving 10 bases between. There are 13 residues in the CDR3. The CDR3 bases are TGTGCCTGGGGGAGGGGGGCTAACTATGGCTACACCTTC. Its protein is CAWGRGANYGYTF.

J is TRBJ1-2 and V is TRBV7-6; 9 bases fit TRBD1. The germline V gene encodes CDR1 SGHVS and CDR2 FNYEAQ. This CDR3 spans 19 amino acids. The J segment lost 0 bases and the V segment lost 5 bases, leaving 16 bases of the junction unmatched. The CDR3 sequence: CASSPHGRQGEVSNYGYTF. The CDR3 region has the DNA TGTGCCAGCAGCCCCCATGGCCGACAGGGGGAGGTTTCTAACTATGGCTACACCTTC.

The chain uses TRBV15 and TRBJ2-7; TRBD2 matches at 10 bases. With V trimmed by 3 bases and J by 3 bases, 11 bases remained unmatched. CDR3 length equals 17 residues. Germline loops: CDR1 LNHNV, CDR2 YYDKDF (reference sequence). CDR3 sequence reads: CATSRGGLAVTDYEQYF. DNA of the CDR3: TGTGCCACCAGCAGGGGCGGACTAGCGGTAACAGACTACGAGCAGTACTTC. The complete variable domain, with remaining parts taken from reference TRBV15 and TRBJ2-7, reads DAMVIQNPRYQVTQFGKPVTLSCSQTLNHNVMYWYQQKSSQAPKLLFHYYDKDFNNEADTPDNFQSRRPNTSFCFLDIRSPGLGDTAMYLCATSRGGLAVTDYEQYFGPGTRLTVT.

The chain links TRBV5-1 to TRBJ1-2; 8 nucleotides line up with TRBD1. CDR1 SGHRS and CDR2 YFSETQ come from the germline V gene. The CDR3 spans 15 residues. The ends lost 3 bases at V and 8 bases at J; junction bases unmatched: 12. Here the CDR3 reads CASSSGQGLNRGYTF. In DNA, the CDR3 is TGCGCCAGCAGCTCCGGACAGGGCCTTAATAGGGGCTACACCTTC.

This chain links TRBV7-6 with TRBJ2-5; no definite D call. This CDR3 spans 14 amino acids. The V gene lost 3 bases and the J gene lost 4 bases, with 12 bases spanning the gap. CDR1 SGHVS and CDR2 FNYEAQ come from the germline V gene. The CDR3 DNA is TGTGCCAGCAGCTTCCTCTCACGGAGAGAGACCCAGTACTTC. Its protein is CASSFLSRRETQYF.

The chain links TRBV18 to TRBJ1-6; no reliable D call. CDR1 and CDR2 (germline): KGHSH, LQKENI. V lost 6 bases and J lost 15, with 15 bases in between. The CDR3 has 12 amino acids. The CDR3 DNA is TGTGCCAGCTCTCCCAAGGGCAGATTCCTCCACTTT. Translated: CASSPKGRFLHF.

The chain employs TRBV9 and TRBJ1-4; a weak D match, TRBD1 (6 bases). Germline CDR1 and CDR2: SGDLS and YYNGEE. This CDR3 comprises 16 residues. Trimming removed 4 bases at V and 5 bases at J, with 18 bases between. The CDR3 nucleotides are TGTGCCAGCAGCCCCGGGGACACTCAGTGGAATGAAAAACTGTTTTTT. This codes for CASSPGDTQWNEKLFF.

In this sample, this clone turned up a few times. The genes are TRBV9 and TRBJ1-6; the D is unclear. This CDR3 comprises 15 residues. Between the trimmed V and J ends, which lost 0 bases and 6 bases, there was a span of 10 bases. The V gene's germline CDR1 is SGDLS and CDR2 YYNGEE. CDR3 sequence reads: CASSVGGGPNSPLHF. The CDR3 coding sequence is TGTGCCAGCAGCGTAGGGGGAGGGCCTAATTCACCCCTCCACTTT.

This chain links TRBV3-1 (or the pseudogene TRBV3-2) with TRBJ1-3; a weak D match, TRBD1 (6 bases). The CDR3 contains 14 residues. The germline gives CDR1 LGHDT, CDR2 YNNKEL (reference sequence). Trimming stripped 5 bases from V and 7 bases from J, with 15 bases between. The CDR3 DNA reads as TGTGCCAGCAGCTCTCAAGGGGGTCGGAACACCATATATTTT. Protein product: CASSSQGGRNTIYF.

The CDR3 reads CASSQRQGGTEAFF. Here the CDR3 DNA reads TGTGCCAGTAGTCAGCGGCAGGGCGGGACTGAAGCTTTCTTT. The chain is built from TRBV19 and TRBJ1-1; D is possibly TRBD1 (5 bases). V gave up 5 bases and J gave up 5 bases, with 15 bases separating them. Germline CDR1 reads LNHDA; CDR2 reads SQIVND (reference sequence). The CDR3 covers 14 residues.

The V gene is TRBV10-3, the J gene TRBJ1-6, with 9 bases lining up with TRBD1. The CDR3 is made up of 15 amino acids. Unmatched junction bases numbered 1, after V lost 6 bases and J lost 1 base. Germline loops: CDR1 ENHRY, CDR2 SYGVKD. CDR3 sequence reads: CAIRGTGSYNSPLHF. For the CDR3, the DNA is TGTGCCATCAGGGGGACAGGGTCCTATAATTCACCCCTCCACTTT.